The entry that follows covers one T cell receptor beta chain sequence. This sample is drawn from a study of blood T cell repertoires in COVID-19. About the research overall: Italy, Spain and the United States were the sources of the convalescent and acute COVID-19 samples.

Germline V lookup: CDR1 MGHDK, CDR2 SYGVNS. The CDR3 length is 13 residues. Trimming removed 7 bases from V and 6 bases from J, with 16 bases in between. Clones were read by immunoSEQ multiplex PCR, and TCRdb kept only the in-frame ones, dropping some. In the table there are 160,000 or so clones, less than 90% of which are singletons. The TCR comes from a human donor with acute COVID-19. The donor label of this sample is uncertain. Sequencing input: PBMCs or T cells enriched from blood (not recorded which). The rearrangement joins TRBV25-1 to TRBJ2-7; D might be TRBD1 (5 bases). The CDR3 loop is CASTEGEWSEQYF. The CDR3 DNA reads as TGTGCCAGCACCGAAGGGGAATGGAGCGAGCAGTACTTC.